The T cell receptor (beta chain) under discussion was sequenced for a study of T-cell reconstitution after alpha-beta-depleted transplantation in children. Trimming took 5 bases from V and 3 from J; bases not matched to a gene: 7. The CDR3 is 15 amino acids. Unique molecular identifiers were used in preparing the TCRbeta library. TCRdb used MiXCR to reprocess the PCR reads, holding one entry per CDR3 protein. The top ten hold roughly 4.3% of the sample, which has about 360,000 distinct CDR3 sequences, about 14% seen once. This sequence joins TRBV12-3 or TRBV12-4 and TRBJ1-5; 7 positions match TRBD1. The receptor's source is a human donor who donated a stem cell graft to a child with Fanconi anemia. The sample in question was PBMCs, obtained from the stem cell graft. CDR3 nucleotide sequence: TGTGCCAGCAGTCGGCGGGACAGCACCAATCAGCCCCAGCATTTT. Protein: CASSRRDSTNQPQHF.